Listed below are T cell receptor beta chains from one sample, sequenced in a study of shared clonotypes between healthy human individuals. This table comes from immunoSEQ multiplex PCR, and its TCRdb copy is limited to in-frame clones, with some not included. The sample holds over 2 million clones, 85% to 95% seen once. Sequencing was done on a sample of naive CD4+ T cells sorted from blood. The source is a man aged 18-30 years in good health. CDR3s include the opening cysteine and the closing phenylalanine or tryptophan. Fields, in order: J gene, CDR3 length, V gene, clone size, D gene, CDR3 protein, CDR3 DNA. A D gene is named only where the DNA matches it firmly. A row's size may be missing; if present it is once, few, many or a size class.

j_gene: TRBJ2-7
len: 14
v_gene: TRBV19
abundance: NA
d_gene: TRBD1
CDR3aa: CASKPTTGDYEQYF
CDR3nt: TGTGCCAGTAAACCAACGACAGGGGACTACGAGCAGTACTTC

j_gene: TRBJ2-7
len: 13
v_gene: TRBV18
abundance: NA
d_gene: NA
CDR3aa: CASSPVVGNEQYF
CDR3nt: TGTGCCAGCTCACCGGTGGTTGGGAACGAGCAGTACTTC

j_gene: TRBJ1-3
len: 17
v_gene: TRBV4-2
abundance: NA
d_gene: NA
CDR3aa: CASSPNPTGPSGNTIYF
CDR3nt: TGTGCCAGCAGCCCTAACCCGACAGGACCCTCTGGAAACACCATATATTTT

j_gene: TRBJ1-1
len: 17
v_gene: TRBV2
abundance: NA
d_gene: NA
CDR3aa: CASSELGMGSFSTEAFF
CDR3nt: TGTGCCAGCAGTGAACTAGGGATGGGGTCTTTCAGCACTGAAGCTTTCTTT

j_gene: TRBJ2-7
len: 15
v_gene: TRBV28
abundance: NA
d_gene: TRBD1
CDR3aa: CASRSPGQSTYEQYF
CDR3nt: TGTGCCAGCAGATCTCCGGGACAGAGTACCTACGAGCAGTACTTC

j_gene: TRBJ2-3
len: 14
v_gene: TRBV6-1
abundance: NA
d_gene: NA
CDR3aa: CASSPRAGTDTQYF
CDR3nt: TGTGCCAGCAGTCCCCGCGCAGGCACAGATACGCAGTATTTT

j_gene: TRBJ2-7
len: 13
v_gene: TRBV30
abundance: NA
d_gene: NA
CDR3aa: CAWSGQGGYKQYF
CDR3nt: TGTGCCTGGAGTGGGCAAGGGGGGTACAAGCAGTACTTC

j_gene: TRBJ1-4
len: 16
v_gene: TRBV30
abundance: NA
d_gene: NA
CDR3aa: CAWKRERASTNEKLFF
CDR3nt: TGTGCCTGGAAAAGGGAGAGAGCGTCAACTAATGAAAAACTGTTTTTT

j_gene: TRBJ2-7
len: 13
v_gene: TRBV2
abundance: NA
d_gene: NA
CDR3aa: CASAAGTTYEQYF
CDR3nt: TGTGCCAGCGCGGCCGGGACGACCTACGAGCAGTACTTC

j_gene: TRBJ2-4
len: 15
v_gene: TRBV5-6
abundance: NA
d_gene: NA
CDR3aa: CASSIVGGPTNIQYF
CDR3nt: TGTGCCAGCAGCATAGTCGGGGGCCCGACAAACATTCAGTACTTC

j_gene: TRBJ1-2
len: 11
v_gene: TRBV2
abundance: few
d_gene: NA
CDR3aa: CASSERGGSTF
CDR3nt: TGTGCCAGCAGTGAAAGAGGGGGAAGCACCTTC

j_gene: TRBJ2-3
len: 16
v_gene: TRBV5-1
abundance: NA
d_gene: TRBD2
CDR3aa: CASSLTSAKITDTQYF
CDR3nt: TGCGCCAGCAGCTTGACTAGCGCGAAGATCACAGATACGCAGTATTTT

j_gene: TRBJ1-1
len: 12
v_gene: TRBV6-5
abundance: NA
d_gene: NA
CDR3aa: CASGRSNTEAFF
CDR3nt: TGTGCCAGCGGTAGGTCGAACACTGAAGCTTTCTTT

j_gene: TRBJ1-1
len: 14
v_gene: TRBV18
abundance: NA
d_gene: TRBD1
CDR3aa: CASSPGTGRTEAFF
CDR3nt: TGTGCCAGCTCACCCGGGACAGGGAGGACTGAAGCTTTCTTT

j_gene: TRBJ2-1
len: 14
v_gene: TRBV6-1
abundance: NA
d_gene: NA
CDR3aa: CASEGQITYNEQFF
CDR3nt: TGTGCCAGTGAGGGGCAGATTACTTACAATGAGCAGTTCTTC

j_gene: TRBJ1-5
len: 13
v_gene: TRBV21-1
abundance: NA
d_gene: NA
CDR3aa: CASSLGTARPQHF
CDR3nt: TGTGCCAGCAGTCTCGGGACAGCACGGCCCCAGCATTTT

j_gene: TRBJ1-5
len: 16
v_gene: TRBV4-2
abundance: NA
d_gene: TRBD1
CDR3aa: CASSQDDRGPGQPQHF
CDR3nt: TGTGCCAGCAGCCAAGATGACAGGGGGCCTGGGCAGCCCCAGCATTTT

j_gene: TRBJ1-1
len: 14
v_gene: TRBV5-5
abundance: NA
d_gene: NA
CDR3aa: CASSGYRANTEAFF
CDR3nt: TGTGCCAGCAGCGGATACCGGGCCAACACTGAAGCTTTCTTT

j_gene: TRBJ2-5
len: 13
v_gene: TRBV10-3
abundance: NA
d_gene: NA
CDR3aa: CAISSLGQETQYF
CDR3nt: TGTGCCATCAGTAGTCTGGGACAAGAGACCCAGTACTTC

j_gene: TRBJ2-7
len: 14
v_gene: TRBV18
abundance: once
d_gene: NA
CDR3aa: CASSSGTQTYEQYF
CDR3nt: TGTGCCAGCTCATCCGGGACACAGACCTACGAGCAGTACTTC

j_gene: TRBJ2-2
len: 14
v_gene: TRBV9
abundance: NA
d_gene: NA
CDR3aa: CASSVGVNTGELFF
CDR3nt: TGTGCCAGCAGCGTAGGGGTGAACACCGGGGAGCTGTTTTTT

j_gene: TRBJ1-4
len: 14
v_gene: TRBV7-2
abundance: NA
d_gene: TRBD1
CDR3aa: CASSFDRGREKLFF
CDR3nt: TGTGCCAGCAGCTTCGACAGGGGTAGGGAAAAACTGTTTTTT

j_gene: TRBJ1-6
len: 14
v_gene: TRBV5-1
abundance: NA
d_gene: TRBD1
CDR3aa: CASSMGQDNSPLHF
CDR3nt: TGCGCCAGCAGCATGGGACAGGACAATTCACCCCTCCACTTT

j_gene: TRBJ1-1
len: 14
v_gene: TRBV29-1
abundance: NA
d_gene: NA
CDR3aa: CSVGFRGRDTEAFF
CDR3nt: TGCAGCGTCGGCTTTAGGGGCCGGGACACTGAAGCTTTCTTT

j_gene: TRBJ2-3
len: 14
v_gene: TRBV19
abundance: NA
d_gene: NA
CDR3aa: CASSIVPHTDTQYF
CDR3nt: TGTGCCAGTAGTATAGTCCCCCACACAGATACGCAGTATTTT

j_gene: TRBJ2-7
len: 16
v_gene: TRBV27
abundance: NA
d_gene: TRBD1
CDR3aa: CASSLMTGQGIREQYF
CDR3nt: TGTGCCAGCAGTTTAATGACGGGACAGGGTATCAGGGAGCAGTACTTC

j_gene: TRBJ1-6
len: 14
v_gene: TRBV4-1
abundance: NA
d_gene: NA
CDR3aa: CASSHPGNNSPLHF
CDR3nt: TGCGCCAGCAGCCATCCAGGGAACAATTCACCCCTCCACTTT

j_gene: TRBJ2-7
len: 14
v_gene: TRBV4-3
abundance: NA
d_gene: TRBD2
CDR3aa: CASSQGLAGGEQYF
CDR3nt: TGCGCCAGCAGCCAAGGCCTAGCGGGAGGAGAGCAGTACTTC

j_gene: TRBJ2-3
len: 15
v_gene: TRBV15
abundance: NA
d_gene: NA
CDR3aa: CATSRDIGLADTQYF
CDR3nt: TGTGCCACCAGCAGAGATATAGGGCTGGCAGATACGCAGTATTTT

j_gene: TRBJ2-2
len: 13
v_gene: TRBV6-5
abundance: NA
d_gene: NA
CDR3aa: CASSYSGGGELFF
CDR3nt: TGTGCCAGCAGTTACTCTGGGGGCGGGGAGCTGTTTTTT

j_gene: TRBJ2-3
len: 17
v_gene: TRBV5-1
abundance: NA
d_gene: TRBD2
CDR3aa: CASSPPGLAGGTDTQYF
CDR3nt: TGCGCCAGCAGCCCTCCAGGACTAGCGGGGGGCACAGATACGCAGTATTTT

j_gene: TRBJ1-6
len: 16
v_gene: TRBV7-2
abundance: NA
d_gene: NA
CDR3aa: CASSLGVAQSLLPLHF
CDR3nt: TGTGCCAGCAGCTTAGGCGTAGCTCAGAGCCTCCTACCCCTCCACTTT

j_gene: TRBJ2-2
len: 15
v_gene: TRBV25-1
abundance: NA
d_gene: NA
CDR3aa: CASTPDSKISGELFF
CDR3nt: TGTGCCAGCACTCCCGACAGTAAAATTAGCGGGGAGCTGTTTTTT

j_gene: TRBJ2-7
len: 15
v_gene: TRBV4-1
abundance: many
d_gene: NA
CDR3aa: CASSQLAFSSYEQYF
CDR3nt: TGCGCCAGCAGCCAATTGGCGTTCAGCTCCTACGAGCAGTACTTC

j_gene: TRBJ1-2
len: 15
v_gene: TRBV9
abundance: once
d_gene: NA
CDR3aa: CASSVDTGLNYGYTF
CDR3nt: TGTGCCAGCAGCGTAGATACGGGACTCAACTATGGCTACACCTTC

j_gene: TRBJ2-1
len: 14
v_gene: TRBV12-2
abundance: NA
d_gene: NA
CDR3aa: CAKVERGCFNEQFF
CDR3nt: TGTGCAAAGGTGGAAAGGGGCTGCTTCAATGAGCAGTTCTTC

j_gene: TRBJ1-4
len: 14
v_gene: TRBV7-9
abundance: NA
d_gene: NA
CDR3aa: CASSFGQLNEKLFF
CDR3nt: TGTGCCAGCAGCTTTGGACAGTTGAATGAAAAACTGTTTTTT

j_gene: TRBJ1-2
len: 15
v_gene: TRBV15
abundance: NA
d_gene: TRBD1
CDR3aa: CATSRGGTANYGYTF
CDR3nt: TGTGCCACCAGCAGAGGCGGGACAGCAAACTATGGCTACACCTTC

j_gene: TRBJ2-2
len: 14
v_gene: TRBV6-1
abundance: NA
d_gene: TRBD1
CDR3aa: CASSGTGFTGELFF
CDR3nt: TGTGCCAGCAGTGGGACAGGGTTCACCGGGGAGCTGTTTTTT

j_gene: TRBJ2-7
len: 15
v_gene: TRBV2
abundance: NA
d_gene: TRBD1
CDR3aa: CASSDPAGGFYEQYF
CDR3nt: TGTGCCAGCAGTGATCCGGCAGGGGGCTTCTACGAGCAGTACTTC

j_gene: TRBJ1-2
len: 14
v_gene: TRBV7-9
abundance: few
d_gene: NA
CDR3aa: CASSLAVRGGGYTF
CDR3nt: TGTGCCAGCAGCTTAGCTGTCAGGGGCGGCGGCTACACCTTC

j_gene: TRBJ2-7
len: 13
v_gene: TRBV15
abundance: NA
d_gene: TRBD1
CDR3aa: CATSRETGSEQYF
CDR3nt: TGTGCCACCAGCAGAGAGACAGGGAGCGAGCAGTACTTC

j_gene: TRBJ2-7
len: 15
v_gene: TRBV18
abundance: NA
d_gene: TRBD2
CDR3aa: CASSPQVSGSYEQYF
CDR3nt: TGTGCCAGCTCACCACAGGTTAGCGGGTCCTACGAGCAGTACTTC

j_gene: TRBJ1-1
len: 14
v_gene: TRBV11-2
abundance: once
d_gene: NA
CDR3aa: CASSLQVKNTEAFF
CDR3nt: TGTGCCAGCAGCTTACAGGTCAAGAACACTGAAGCTTTCTTT

j_gene: TRBJ2-3
len: 18
v_gene: TRBV4-3
abundance: once
d_gene: TRBD2
CDR3aa: CASSPRLAGGASTDTQYF
CDR3nt: TGCGCCAGCAGCCCCCGACTAGCGGGAGGGGCTAGCACAGATACGCAGTATTTT

j_gene: TRBJ2-2
len: 15
v_gene: TRBV28
abundance: NA
d_gene: TRBD1
CDR3aa: CASRPRDRWTGELFF
CDR3nt: TGTGCCAGCAGACCCCGGGACAGGTGGACCGGGGAGCTGTTTTTT

j_gene: TRBJ1-3
len: 15
v_gene: TRBV11-2
abundance: NA
d_gene: NA
CDR3aa: CASSLDRVGGNTIYF
CDR3nt: TGTGCCAGCAGCTTAGATCGGGTCGGAGGAAACACCATATATTTT